Below, 12 T cell receptor beta chains from the same sample are listed, as sequenced in a study of T cell repertoires in cytomegalovirus infection. TCRdb re-analysed the reads in MiXCR, keeping a single row per CDR3 protein. The data hold roughly 500,000 distinct CDR3 sequences, with 16% observed a single time. Input material: CD8+ T cells from PBMCs. Receptors were obtained from a human donor in good health (CMV status not recorded). Some clones in this sample may be carry-over from other donors' samples.

This clonotype has only a few counts. The V gene is TRBV24-1, the J gene TRBJ2-6, with D possibly being TRBD1 (5 bases). Deletions cut 4 bases from V and 2 bases from J, with 11 bases between. Germline loops: CDR1 KGHDR, CDR2 SFDVKD. The CDR3 extends over 16 amino acids. The CDR3 nucleotides are TGTGCCACCAGTGACTCCACGACAGCTGGGGCCAACGTCCTGACTTTC. The encoded protein is CATSDSTTAGANVLTF.

The gene calls are TRBV2 and TRBJ2-7, with D unresolved. Germline V gene lookup returns CDR1 SNHLY and CDR2 FYNNEI. Deletions cut 7 bases from V and 0 bases from J, with 10 bases between. The CDR3 is made up of 13 amino acids. The CDR3 DNA sequence: TGTGCCAGCAAACAGACCAGCTCCTACGAGCAGTACTTC. This encodes CASKQTSSYEQYF.

The V and J genes are TRBV9 and TRBJ2-1; TRBD2 agrees at 7 bases. This CDR3 contains 16 residues. Germline CDR1 SGDLS, CDR2 YYNGEE. J gave up 4 bases and V 0 bases, and 7 bases lay outside the gene matches. CDR3 bases: TGTGCCAGCAGCGTAGAGTGGGCTAGCGGATACAATGAGCAGTTCTTC. Translating it yields CASSVEWASGYNEQFF.

This clonotype was detected a few times. The gene calls are TRBV19 and TRBJ2-3; 12 bases line up with TRBD2. The length of the CDR3 is 17 residues. The germline V gene has CDR1 LNHDA and CDR2 SQIVND (reference sequence). V trimming: 7 bases; J trimming: 4 bases; junction bases outside the gene matches: 12. CDR3 amino acids: CASTLAGGPHRADTQYF. The CDR3 bases are TGTGCCAGTACTCTAGCGGGAGGGCCTCATCGAGCAGATACGCAGTATTTT.

This clonotype was detected only a few times. V is TRBV6-6 and J is TRBJ2-7, with a possible D match to TRBD2 (6 bases). V was shortened by 2 bases and J by 3 bases, with 11 bases between the two germline ends. This CDR3 is built from 14 residues. Germline-derived CDR1 and CDR2 are MNHNY and SVGAGI (reference sequence). CDR3: CASSYRDSNYEQYF. Written as DNA, the CDR3 is TGTGCCAGCAGTTACCGGGACTCTAACTACGAGCAGTACTTC.

This clonotype was observed many times. The chain links TRBV7-9 to TRBJ1-3; D gene ambiguous. Between the trimmed V and J ends, which lost 4 bases and 4 bases, there was a span of 11 bases. The CDR3 runs to 14 residues. Looked up from germline, CDR1 is SEHNR and CDR2 is FQNEAQ (reference sequence). The CDR3 protein is CASSSGNEGNTIYF. The CDR3 nucleotides read TGTGCCAGCAGCTCGGGAAATGAGGGAAACACCATATATTTT.

This rearrangement joins TRBV11-3 to TRBJ2-1; TRBD2 matches 10 bases. CDR1 is SGHNT and CDR2 is YENEEA in the germline V gene. V trimming: 5 bases; J trimming: 6 bases; junction bases outside the gene matches: 10. The CDR3 spans 16 residues. The DNA for the CDR3 is TGTGCCAGCAGCCCATCCCTAGCGGGAGCTGGCAATGAGCAGTTCTTC. This codes for CASSPSLAGAGNEQFF.

This clonotype was seen more than once but under ten times. The rearrangement links TRBV7-9 to TRBJ2-1, with 10 bases aligning to TRBD2. The CDR3 loop spans 17 amino acids. V lost 5 bases and J lost 4; bases outside the gene matches: 11. Germline V gives CDR1 SEHNR, CDR2 FQNEAQ (reference sequence). The CDR3: CASSLHGTSDFYNEQFF. The DNA of the CDR3 is TGTGCCAGCAGCCTCCACGGGACTAGCGACTTTTACAATGAGCAGTTCTTC.

The rearrangement joins TRBV20-1 to TRBJ2-4, with 10 bases fitting TRBD2. Germline CDR1 is DFQATT and CDR2 is SNEGSKA (reference sequence). This CDR3 spans 19 amino acids. Germline trimming cut 1 base from V and 1 base from J; bases unmatched to any gene: 13. CDR3 nucleotides: TGCAGTGCTAGAGCATCCAGCGGGAGGGCCGGTTGGGCCAAAAACATTCAGTACTTC. The encoded protein is CSARASSGRAGWAKNIQYF.

Many counts were recorded for this clonotype. V gene TRBV4-1 combines with J gene TRBJ1-1; perhaps TRBD1 as D (5 bases). This CDR3 spans 14 amino acids. Germline CDR1 and CDR2: MGHRA and YSYEKL. V dropped 5 bases and J dropped 4 bases, with 14 bases sitting between them. CDR3 protein: CASSEGRGGTEAFF. DNA for the CDR3: TGCGCCAGCAGCGAAGGAAGGGGAGGCACTGAAGCTTTCTTT.

In its sample, this clonotype was seen a few times. The chain links TRBV29-1 to TRBJ1-2; no clear D gene. CDR1 SQVTM and CDR2 ANQGSEA come from the germline V gene. The CDR3 consists of 11 residues. Trimming took 4 bases from V and 8 from J, leaving 11 bases between them. In DNA, the CDR3 is TGCAGCGTTGGGGAAGGTTACGGCTACACCTTC. Protein sequence: CSVGEGYGYTF.

This clonotype was detected ten times or more. This sequence joins TRBV7-9 and TRBJ1-2; 7 bases match TRBD1. Germline CDR1 is SEHNR and CDR2 is FQNEAQ (reference sequence). This CDR3 is built from 17 residues. Losses at the gene ends were 0 bases for V and 6 bases for J; bases not matched to a gene: 13. This chain's CDR3 is CASSLAGSGTDNDGYTF. CDR3 nucleotide sequence: TGTGCCAGCAGCTTAGCCGGCTCCGGGACAGACAACGATGGCTACACCTTC.